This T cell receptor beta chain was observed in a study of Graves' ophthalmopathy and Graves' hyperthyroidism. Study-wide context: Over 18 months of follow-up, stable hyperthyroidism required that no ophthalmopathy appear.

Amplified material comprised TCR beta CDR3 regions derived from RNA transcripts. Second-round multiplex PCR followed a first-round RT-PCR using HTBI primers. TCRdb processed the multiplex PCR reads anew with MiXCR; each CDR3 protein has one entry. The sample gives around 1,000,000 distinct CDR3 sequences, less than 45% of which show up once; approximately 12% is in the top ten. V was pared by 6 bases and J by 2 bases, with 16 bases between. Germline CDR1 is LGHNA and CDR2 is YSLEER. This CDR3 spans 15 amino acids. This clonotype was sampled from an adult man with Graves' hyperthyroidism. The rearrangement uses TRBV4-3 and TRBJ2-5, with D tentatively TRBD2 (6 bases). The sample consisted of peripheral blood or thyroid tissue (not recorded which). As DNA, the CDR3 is TGCGCCAGCAGTTCCTACCCGGGAGCTCAAGAGACCCAGTACTTC. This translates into CASSSYPGAQETQYF.